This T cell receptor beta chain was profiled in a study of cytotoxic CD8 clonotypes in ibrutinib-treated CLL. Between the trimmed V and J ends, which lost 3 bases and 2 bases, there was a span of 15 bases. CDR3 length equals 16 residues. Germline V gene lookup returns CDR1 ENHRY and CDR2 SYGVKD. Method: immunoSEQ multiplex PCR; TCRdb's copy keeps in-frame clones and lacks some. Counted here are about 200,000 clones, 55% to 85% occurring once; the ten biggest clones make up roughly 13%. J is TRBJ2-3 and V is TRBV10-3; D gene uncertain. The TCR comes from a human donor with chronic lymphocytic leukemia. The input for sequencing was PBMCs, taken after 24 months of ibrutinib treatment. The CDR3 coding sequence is TGTGCCATCAGTGATTCCTTGAGAGAACCCACAGATACGCAGTATTTT. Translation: CAISDSLREPTDTQYF.